This TCR beta chain was captured by sequencing in a study of T cells of healthy individuals. TCRdb used MiXCR to reprocess the 5' RACE reads, holding one entry per CDR3 protein. The table has fewer than 70,000 distinct CDR3 sequences, roughly 14% seen once; the top ten hold around 15%. Germline values: CDR1 MNHEY, CDR2 SVGAGI. With 0 bases removed from V and 3 bases from J, the gap between germline ends came to 14 bases. CDR3 size: 16 residues. This sequence joins TRBV6-5 and TRBJ1-1; unclear D gene. This sequence originates from a human donor in good health. The CDR3 loop reads CASSYSWAEGDTEAFF. The CDR3 DNA sequence: TGTGCCAGCAGTTACTCTTGGGCGGAGGGCGACACTGAAGCTTTCTTT.